These 22 T cell receptor beta chains share one sample of origin, sequenced in a study of blood T cell repertoires in COVID-19. TCRdb's table, derived via immunoSEQ multiplex PCR, lists solely in-frame clones and lacks some. The table lists around 70,000 clones, roughly 90% of them singletons. Sequencing was done on a sample of peripheral blood. The receptors stem from a man between 50 and 59 years old with acute or convalescent COVID-19.

V and J are TRBV3-1 (or the pseudogene TRBV3-2) and TRBJ2-2; the D gene is possibly TRBD1 (5 bases). Trimming removed 2 bases at V and 2 bases at J, with 15 bases between. Per germline, CDR1 LGHDT and CDR2 YNNKEL (reference sequence). The CDR3 totals 17 residues. The CDR3 protein is CASSQWGSLRNTGELFF. The DNA of the CDR3 is TGTGCCAGCAGCCAATGGGGCTCGCTAAGAAACACCGGGGAGCTGTTTTTT.

The chain uses TRBV7-9 and TRBJ2-6, with a possible D match to TRBD1 (5 bases). Germline V gene data show CDR1 as SEHNR and CDR2 as FQNEAQ (reference sequence). This CDR3 has 16 amino acids. Trimming shortened V by 5 bases and J by 2 bases, and 13 bases separated the two germline ends. CDR3: CASSRVGVPGANVLTF. The CDR3 DNA is TGTGCCAGCAGCCGTGTAGGGGTACCTGGGGCCAACGTCCTGACTTTC. The variable domain in full, completed from reference TRBV7-9 and TRBJ2-6, reads DTGVSQNPRHKITKRGQNVTFRCDPISEHNRLYWYRQTLGQGPEFLTYFQNEAQLEKSRLLSDRFSAERPKGSFSTLEIQRTEQGDSAMYLCASSRVGVPGANVLTFGAGSRLTVL.

The rearrangement links TRBV15 to TRBJ1-2; tentatively, D is TRBD1 (5 bases). V gave up 3 bases and J gave up 8 bases, with 16 bases separating them. The CDR3 consists of 14 residues. The germline V gene has CDR1 LNHNV and CDR2 YYDKDF (reference sequence). CDR3 DNA sequence: TGTGCCACCAGCAGTCAGGGTACCCTTGGAGGCTACACCTTC. It yields the protein CATSSQGTLGGYTF.

This chain links TRBV7-9 with TRBJ1-6; TRBD1 agrees at 9 bases. This CDR3 contains 15 residues. J lost 9 bases, V lost 5 bases, and 8 bases had no gene match. Germline V CDR1 and CDR2: SEHNR, FQNEAQ (reference sequence). The CDR3 coding sequence is TGTGCCAGCAGCCCCGGGGACAGGGTTGTTTCACCCCTCCACTTT. Its protein is CASSPGDRVVSPLHF.

The CDR3 loop is CASSLANTYEQYF. DNA for the CDR3: TGTGCCAGCAGTTTAGCAAACACGTACGAGCAGTACTTC. This chain links TRBV28 with TRBJ2-7; D remains unclear. The germline V and J ends were trimmed by 2 bases and 4 bases, with 9 bases remaining between them. The length of the CDR3 is 13 residues. Germline-derived CDR1 and CDR2 are MDHEN and SYDVKM. Complete variable domain (other parts from reference TRBV28 and TRBJ2-7): DVKVTQSSRYLVKRTGEKVFLECVQDMDHENMFWYRQDPGLGLRLIYFSYDVKMKEKGDIPEGYSVSREKKERFSLILESASTNQTSMYLCASSLANTYEQYFGPGTRLTVT.

The rearrangement joins TRBV19 to TRBJ2-1, with 8 bases that match TRBD2. The germline gives CDR1 LNHDA, CDR2 SQIVND (reference sequence). The CDR3 is 16 residues long. J gave up 12 bases and V 1 base, and 14 bases lay outside the gene matches. The CDR3 reads CASSIGDGRALVVQFF. CDR3 nucleotides: TGTGCCAGTAGTATAGGGGACGGGAGGGCCTTGGTAGTGCAGTTCTTC.

The rearrangement joins TRBV27 to TRBJ1-2; 7 positions agree with TRBD1. CDR1 is MNHEY and CDR2 is SMNVEV in the germline V gene (reference sequence). V trimming: 4 bases; J trimming: 1 base; junction bases outside the gene matches: 3. This CDR3 is 14 amino acids long. The CDR3, as DNA: TGTGCCAGCAGTTGGGCAGGGGGTAACTATGGCTACACCTTC. It specifies CASSWAGGNYGYTF.

This rearrangement joins TRBV3-1 (or the pseudogene TRBV3-2) to TRBJ1-1, with D perhaps TRBD1 (6 bases). Trimming shortened V by 7 bases and J by 4 bases, and 13 bases separated the two germline ends. The CDR3 runs 13 residues. Germline V gene data show CDR1 as LGHDT and CDR2 as YNNKEL (reference sequence). CDR3 nucleotide sequence: TGTGCCAGCAAACAGGGTTTGACCACTGAAGCTTTCTTT. The encoded protein is CASKQGLTTEAFF.

This chain uses TRBV7-3 with TRBJ2-1; 7 nucleotides match TRBD1. This CDR3 region has 18 residues. The J segment lost 7 bases and the V segment lost 2 bases, leaving 17 bases of the junction unmatched. Germline values: CDR1 SGHTA, CDR2 FQGTGA. Written as DNA, the CDR3 is TGTGCCAGCAGCTTAGGGTCGCCAGGGGGAACCGTGGGGAATGAGCAGTTCTTC. Its translation is CASSLGSPGGTVGNEQFF.

V usage is TRBV5-1 and J usage is TRBJ2-2, with D perhaps matching TRBD1 (6 bases). Germline CDR1 and CDR2: SGHRS and YFSETQ. The CDR3 runs to 15 residues. V lost 3 bases to trimming and J lost 4 bases, with 13 bases between them. The CDR3 DNA reads as TGCGCCAGCAGCTCGGGCCGAGGGGGCACCGGGGAGCTGTTTTTT. It translates to CASSSGRGGTGELFF.

The rearrangement joins TRBV7-2 to TRBJ2-1; 11 bases align to TRBD2. This CDR3 has 16 residues. The germline gives CDR1 SGHTA, CDR2 FQGNSA. Unmatched junction bases numbered 5, after V lost 3 bases and J lost 4 bases. The CDR3 DNA follows: TGTGCCAGCAGCTTGTCCGGGACTAGCGGTTACAATGAGCAGTTCTTC. It encodes CASSLSGTSGYNEQFF.

The gene calls are TRBV4-2 and TRBJ1-1; D might be TRBD1 (5 bases). CDR1 is LGHNA and CDR2 is YNFKEQ in the germline V gene. This CDR3 has 13 residues. Deletions cut 4 bases from V and 1 base from J, with 7 bases between. CDR3 loop: CASSPGQNTEAFF. The CDR3, as DNA: TGTGCCAGCAGCCCTGGACAGAACACTGAAGCTTTCTTT.

The rearrangement joins TRBV7-8 to TRBJ2-7, with 8 bases that match TRBD1. From germline, CDR1 is SGHVS and CDR2 FQNEAQ. The CDR3 runs to 13 residues. V gave up 5 bases and J gave up 6 bases; unmatched junction bases: 6. The chain's CDR3 is CASSGGTGPEQYF. The CDR3 nucleotides read TGTGCCAGCAGCGGTGGGACAGGCCCCGAGCAGTACTTC.

The rearrangement uses TRBV5-1 and TRBJ2-3, with TRBD2 identical over 7 bases. The CDR3 has 15 residues. CDR1 and CDR2 from the germline V gene are SGHRS and YFSETQ. The junction had 7 bases not matched to a gene; V was cut back by 0 bases and J by 6 bases. The CDR3 reads CASSLASGPTDTQYF. CDR3 sequence (DNA): TGCGCCAGCAGCTTGGCTAGCGGCCCGACCGATACGCAGTATTTT.

This clone was counted a few times. The chain couples TRBV5-6 to TRBJ2-2, with 7 bases fitting TRBD1. Germline trimming cut 4 bases from V and 0 bases from J; bases unmatched to any gene: 9. CDR1 and CDR2 (germline): SGHDT, YYEEEE. The CDR3 has 17 amino acids. Here the CDR3 DNA reads TGTGCCAGCAGCCTTCGGACAGGTCGCGCGAACACCGGGGAGCTGTTTTTT. As protein: CASSLRTGRANTGELFF.

CDR3 loop: CASSPDRGGTGELFF. The CDR3 DNA follows: TGTGCCAGCTCACCAGACAGGGGCGGCACCGGGGAGCTGTTTTTT. The J gene is TRBJ2-2, the V gene TRBV18; 8 bases align to TRBD1. Germline V lookup: CDR1 KGHSH, CDR2 LQKENI. This CDR3 is 15 amino acids long. The V and J ends lost 2 bases and 4 bases, in that order; junction bases with no gene match: 3.

The chain uses TRBV7-2 and TRBJ2-7, with D possibly matching TRBD1 (6 bases). This CDR3 region has 15 residues. Per germline, CDR1 SGHTA and CDR2 FQGNSA. The germline V and J ends were trimmed by 1 base and 2 bases, with 12 bases remaining between them. The CDR3 reads CASSLVPGQTYEQYV. CDR3 in DNA: TGTGCCAGCAGCTTAGTCCCCGGACAGACCTACGAGCAGTACGTC.

This clone was found a few times. V gene TRBV4-1 combines with J gene TRBJ2-7; tentatively, D is TRBD2 (5 bases). V lost 1 base and J lost 2, with 12 bases in between. CDR1 and CDR2 from the germline V gene are MGHRA and YSYEKL. The CDR3 has 15 amino acids. CDR3 in amino acids: CASSQGLQIPYEQYF. In DNA form, the CDR3 reads TGCGCCAGCAGCCAAGGACTACAAATCCCCTACGAGCAGTACTTC.

This clone was picked up one time. V usage is TRBV3-1 (or the pseudogene TRBV3-2) and J usage is TRBJ2-2; TRBD2 is a possible D gene (5 bases). Trimming took off 1 base at V and 5 bases at J, with 20 bases between the two ends. The germline gives CDR1 LGHDT, CDR2 YNNKEL (reference sequence). The CDR3 extends over 18 amino acids. In nucleotides, the CDR3 is TGTGCCAGCAGCCAAGCAAGGGCGATAGCGAGAGGGACCGGGGAGCTGTTTTTT. Protein: CASSQARAIARGTGELFF.

The V and J genes are TRBV19 and TRBJ1-5, with TRBD1 matching over 8 bases. The junction had 7 bases not matched to a gene; V was cut back by 7 bases and J by 5 bases. CDR1 is LNHDA and CDR2 is SQIVND in the germline V gene (reference sequence). The CDR3 totals 14 residues. The CDR3 region has the DNA TGTGCCAGTACCCTAGACAGGGGCGATCAGCCCCAGCATTTT. It yields the protein CASTLDRGDQPQHF.

This sequence joins TRBV15 and TRBJ2-5; TRBD2 is a possible D gene (5 bases). V lost 8 bases and J 5 bases, leaving 12 bases between the germline ends. Germline loops: CDR1 LNHNV, CDR2 YYDKDF (reference sequence). This CDR3 spans 12 amino acids. The CDR3 region has the DNA TGTGCCACCGAAAGCCCGGGGGAGACCCAGTACTTC. Protein product: CATESPGETQYF.

V and J are TRBV29-1 and TRBJ2-5; tentatively, D is TRBD1 (6 bases). Trimming shortened V by 4 bases and J by 4 bases, and 19 bases separated the two germline ends. CDR3 length: 15 residues. The V gene's germline CDR1 is SQVTM and CDR2 ANQGSEA. The CDR3 spells CSVAPTWGRPETQYF. The CDR3 bases are TGCAGCGTTGCCCCCACGTGGGGGCGCCCAGAGACCCAGTACTTC.